The 15 T cell receptor beta chains given below trace back to one sample, sequenced in a study of cytomegalovirus exposure and HLA in healthy donors (dated by TCRdb to about 2017). Library preparation was by the immunoSEQ multiplex PCR assay. The multiplex PCR relied on a mix of 60 forward primers for TCR Vbeta segments and 13 reverse primers for TCR Jbeta segments. The source is immuneACCESS, and TCRdb retained only in-frame sequences with V and J called. Part of the clones is not carried over; for the studies checked, unresolved V genes explain less than half of this, and the remainder is unexplained. The sample contains more than 70,000 clones, 60% to 80% of them found a single time. The ten largest clonotypes hold 2% to 2.5% of the sample. Material for sequencing was PBMCs. These receptors were obtained from a boy aged 10-17 years in good health and CMV-seronegative.

The J gene is TRBJ1-5, the V gene TRBV6-1, with D perhaps matching TRBD1 (5 bases). CDR1 is MNHNS, CDR2 SASEGT, per germline. V lost 2 bases to trimming and J lost 6 bases, with 8 bases between them. This CDR3 region has 13 residues. CDR3 amino acids: CASSESRGQPQHF. The CDR3 DNA follows: TGTGCCAGCAGTGAAAGTAGGGGTCAGCCCCAGCATTTT.

V and J are TRBV7-2 and TRBJ1-4; weak D call: TRBD1 (5 bases). The V end was cut by 4 bases, the J end by 7 bases, with 19 bases between. Germline CDR1 and CDR2: SGHTA and FQGNSA. The CDR3 sequence is 16 residues long. The CDR3, as DNA: TGTGCCAGCAGCTCGGGAGTACAGGTCGGCGGTGAAAAACTGTTTTTT. Residues: CASSSGVQVGGEKLFF. Variable domain in full (rest from reference TRBV7-2 and TRBJ1-4): GAGVSQSPSNKVTEKGKDVELRCDPISGHTALYWYRQSLGQGLEFLIYFQGNSAPDKSGLPSDRFSAERTGGSVSTLTIQRTQQEDSAVYLCASSSGVQVGGEKLFFGSGTQLSVL.

The genes are TRBV6-1 and TRBJ2-7, with unresolved D. CDR1 and CDR2 from the germline V gene are MNHNS and SASEGT. The CDR3 consists of 13 residues. V was trimmed by 4 bases and J by 2 bases, leaving 9 bases between them. This chain's CDR3 is CASSVAGTYEQYF. DNA of the CDR3: TGTGCCAGCAGTGTCGCAGGTACCTACGAGCAGTACTTC.

This clone has only a few counts. V usage is TRBV6-5 and J usage is TRBJ2-7, with D possibly TRBD1 on 5 matching bases. This CDR3 has 15 amino acids. The germline V gene has CDR1 MNHEY and CDR2 SVGAGI. V was shortened by 7 bases and J by 5 bases, with 21 bases between the two germline ends. CDR3 coding DNA: TGTGCCAGCACCCTATCCCGGCAGGGAATCAACGAGCAGTACTTC. This encodes CASTLSRQGINEQYF.

The chain recombines TRBV4-3 with TRBJ2-1; 9 nucleotides line up with TRBD1. CDR1 is LGHNA and CDR2 is YSLEER in the germline V gene. J lost 8 bases, V lost 4 bases, and 15 bases had no gene match. The CDR3 extends over 17 amino acids. Here the CDR3 DNA reads TGCGCCAGCAGCCTGGCCCCCGGGACAGGGAATGTGGATGAGCAGTTCTTC. Translated, it gives CASSLAPGTGNVDEQFF.

CDR3 residues: CASRTFPYNEQFF. Written as DNA, the CDR3 is TGTGCCAGTAGGACATTCCCCTACAATGAGCAGTTCTTC. The chain recombines TRBV5-4 with TRBJ2-1; D perhaps matches TRBD1 (5 bases). V shed 8 bases and J shed 2 bases, with 11 bases lying between them. Germline-derived CDR1 and CDR2 are SGHNT and YYREEE (reference sequence). There are 13 residues in the CDR3.

This clone was detected once. The gene calls are TRBV19 and TRBJ2-5, with 8 bases identical to TRBD1. Per germline, CDR1 LNHDA and CDR2 SQIVND (reference sequence). V lost 4 bases and J lost 4; bases outside the gene matches: 2. The CDR3 length is 13 residues. The CDR3 is CASSTRGPETQYF. In DNA form, the CDR3 reads TGTGCCAGTAGTACCAGGGGGCCAGAGACCCAGTACTTC.

V usage is TRBV15 and J usage is TRBJ1-4; 10 positions match TRBD1. Per germline, CDR1 LNHNV and CDR2 YYDKDF (reference sequence). The CDR3 contains 15 residues. Trimming took 7 bases from V and 7 from J; bases not matched to a gene: 9. The CDR3: CATNLPGQGTEKLFF. Here the CDR3 DNA reads TGTGCCACCAATTTACCGGGACAGGGGACTGAAAAACTGTTTTTT. The full variable domain, rest sourced from reference TRBV15 and TRBJ1-4, is DAMVIQNPRYQVTQFGKPVTLSCSQTLNHNVMYWYQQKSSQAPKLLFHYYDKDFNNEADTPDNFQSRRPNTSFCFLDIRSPGLGDTAMYLCATNLPGQGTEKLFFGSGTQLSVL.

The chain combines TRBV25-1 with TRBJ1-6, with 11 bases matching TRBD1. The CDR3 is 15 amino acids. The germline gives CDR1 MGHDK, CDR2 SYGVNS. V shed 1 base and J 9 bases; nucleotides not matched to a gene: 2. The CDR3 DNA follows: TGTGCCAGCAGTGAATCGGGACAGGGGGTTTCACCCCTCCACTTT. It translates to CASSESGQGVSPLHF.

V gene TRBV28 combines with J gene TRBJ2-7, with 11 bases identical to TRBD1. The germline CDR1 and CDR2 sequences are MDHEN and SYDVKM. This CDR3 has 15 amino acids. Unmatched junction bases numbered 7, after V lost 3 bases and J lost 6 bases. The CDR3 reads CASSFLLGQGGEQYF. The CDR3 nucleotides read TGTGCCAGCAGTTTTCTTCTGGGACAGGGGGGCGAGCAGTACTTC.

This chain uses TRBV7-6 with TRBJ1-1; D is ambiguous. The CDR3 length is 15 residues. The V end was cut by 1 base, the J end by 6 bases, with 15 bases between. Germline assignment: CDR1 SGHVS and CDR2 FNYEAQ. CDR3 coding DNA: TGTGCCAGCAGCTTAGGGGTGGCGCTGCGGGCTGAAGCTTTCTTT. It translates to CASSLGVALRAEAFF.

The chain links TRBV25-1 to TRBJ1-2; D gene unclear. The germline V and J ends were trimmed by 5 bases and 8 bases, with 18 bases remaining between them. The CDR3 consists of 14 residues. Per the germline V gene, CDR1 is MGHDK and CDR2 is SYGVNS. CDR3 nucleotide sequence: TGTGCCAGCAGTTTGGTCGAGGGAGTTTACGGCTACACCTTC. This codes for CASSLVEGVYGYTF.

The CDR3 here is CASSDRGPYTGELFF. The DNA for the CDR3 is TGTGCCAGCAGCGACAGGGGGCCGTACACCGGGGAGCTGTTTTTT. The chain recombines TRBV6-5 with TRBJ2-2, with TRBD1 matching 10 bases. Germline lookup yields CDR1 MNHEY and CDR2 SVGAGI. J gave up 3 bases and V 6 bases, and 4 bases lay outside the gene matches. This CDR3 spans 15 amino acids.

J is TRBJ2-2 and V is TRBV4-2; D gene unclear. The CDR3 covers 15 residues. V was clipped by 0 bases and J by 4 bases, with 9 bases between them. Germline CDR1 and CDR2: LGHNA and YNFKEQ. CDR3: CASSQDESTTGELFF. The DNA of the CDR3 is TGTGCCAGCAGCCAAGATGAGTCAACCACCGGGGAGCTGTTTTTT.

This sequence joins TRBV5-1 and TRBJ1-1; TRBD1 is a possible D gene (5 bases). This CDR3 has 14 amino acids. Trimming left V 3 bases short and J 3 bases short, with 12 bases between. Germline assignment: CDR1 SGHRS and CDR2 YFSETQ. CDR3 loop: CASSSRGRDTEAFF. CDR3 bases: TGCGCCAGCAGCTCAAGGGGCAGGGACACTGAAGCTTTCTTT.